What follows are 17 T cell receptor beta chains derived from one specimen sequenced in a study of identical twins. TCRdb reprocessed the 5' RACE reads with MiXCR, giving one entry per CDR3 protein. Of some 1,700,000 distinct CDR3 sequences detected, around 33% appear once; the ten largest clones hold less than 0.35%. Source material: cord blood. Receptors were obtained from a newborn girl in good health.

The CDR3 spells CSARWRESDTQYF. Written as DNA, the CDR3 is TGCAGTGCTAGGTGGAGGGAGTCAGATACGCAGTATTTT. The chain couples TRBV20-1 to TRBJ2-3, with a tentative D call TRBD2 (6 bases). CDR3 length: 13 residues. V was trimmed by 3 bases and J by 4 bases, leaving 11 bases between them. Germline V gene lookup returns CDR1 DFQATT and CDR2 SNEGSKA (reference sequence).

V usage is TRBV11-2 and J usage is TRBJ1-2; no clear D gene. Germline lookup yields CDR1 SGHAT and CDR2 FQNNGV. V lost 1 base and J 8 bases, leaving 14 bases between the germline ends. This CDR3 is 14 amino acids long. The CDR3 sequence is CASSLVSQPGGYTF. Written as DNA, the CDR3 is TGTGCCAGCAGCTTAGTTAGCCAACCGGGAGGCTACACCTTC.

The rearrangement joins TRBV12-3 or TRBV12-4 to TRBJ2-3; D not resolved. Trimming left V 3 bases short and J 2 bases short, with 12 bases between. CDR3 length: 15 residues. This CDR3 reads CASSFGGKFTDTQYF. In DNA, the CDR3 is TGTGCCAGCAGTTTCGGCGGAAAATTCACAGATACGCAGTATTTT.

This clonotype occurred a few times. The chain couples TRBV10-3 to TRBJ2-5; 10 bases fit TRBD2. The CDR3 has 16 amino acids. The ends lost 4 bases at V and 4 bases at J; junction bases unmatched: 9. The germline V gene has CDR1 ENHRY and CDR2 SYGVKD. The CDR3 sequence: CAISAPSGGLRETQYF. The CDR3 bases are TGTGCCATCAGTGCTCCTAGCGGGGGTTTAAGAGAGACCCAGTACTTC.

The V gene is TRBV18, the J gene TRBJ2-1; perhaps TRBD2 as D (7 bases). Germline V gives CDR1 KGHSH, CDR2 LQKENI. V was clipped by 2 bases and J by 5 bases, with 13 bases between them. This CDR3 spans 15 amino acids. CDR3 residues: CASSPAVGGHNEQFF. In nucleotides, the CDR3 is TGTGCCAGCTCACCAGCGGTGGGGGGGCACAATGAGCAGTTCTTC.

The chain joins TRBV3-1 to TRBJ2-7; no firm D call. V lost 0 bases and J 6 bases, leaving 6 bases between the germline ends. The CDR3 runs to 12 residues. Germline V CDR1 and CDR2: LGHDT, YNNKEL (reference sequence). CDR3 region: CASSQEEGEQYF. CDR3 coding DNA: TGTGCCAGCAGCCAAGAGGAAGGCGAGCAGTACTTC.

This chain uses TRBV2 with TRBJ1-1; D is ambiguous. The CDR3 has 13 residues. V lost 6 bases, J lost 4 bases, and 12 bases lay in between. In germline, CDR1 is SNHLY, CDR2 FYNNEI. CDR3 amino acids: CASRRGRATEAFF. Written as DNA, the CDR3 is TGTGCCAGCAGGCGGGGTAGGGCCACTGAAGCTTTCTTT. The full variable domain, with the rest looked up from reference TRBV2 and TRBJ1-1, is EPEVTQTPSHQVTQMGQEVILRCVPISNHLYFYWYRQILGQKVEFLVSFYNNEISEKSEIFDDQFSVERPDGSNFTLKIRSTKLEDSAMYFCASRRGRATEAFFGQGTRLTVV.

For this clonotype: At one boundary the junction diverges from the germline segment, which might be a read error. The V call is TRBV5-6, the J call TRBJ1-6; D is ambiguous. The CDR3 is 14 amino acids. Germline-derived CDR1 and CDR2 are SGHDT and YYEEEE. The CDR3 DNA follows: TGTGCCTGCAGCTTGAGAGGGAGGGATTCACCCCTCCACTTT. Translation: CACSLRGRDSPLHF.

This sequence joins TRBV6-5 and TRBJ2-5, with D possibly called TRBD1 or TRBD2 (6 bases each). The CDR3 runs 14 residues. The V and J ends lost 2 bases and 11 bases respectively, with 18 bases between them. Germline V lookup: CDR1 MNHEY, CDR2 SVGAGI. As DNA, the CDR3 is TGTGCCAGCAGTTACGGGGGGCTTGGGAATGAGCAGTACTTC. The encoded protein is CASSYGGLGNEQYF.

This clonotype was counted a few times. The gene calls are TRBV28 and TRBJ1-5; TRBD1 is a possible D gene (5 bases). The CDR3 has 14 amino acids. Trimming stripped 3 bases from V and 3 bases from J, with 9 bases between. CDR1 and CDR2 from the germline V gene are MDHEN and SYDVKM. CDR3 nucleotides: TGTGCCAGCAGTTTGGGGCTGTTCAATCAGCCCCAGCATTTT. It specifies CASSLGLFNQPQHF.

There are a few counts of this clonotype. The chain employs TRBV12-3 or TRBV12-4 and TRBJ2-1, with a weak D call TRBD2 (5 bases). Trimming shortened V by 2 bases and J by 3 bases, and 11 bases separated the two germline ends. The CDR3 extends over 15 amino acids. The CDR3 loop is CASSLLATSYNEQFF. The DNA of the CDR3 is TGTGCCAGCAGTTTATTAGCGACGAGCTACAATGAGCAGTTCTTC.

The CDR3 sequence is CSARKTSDRGAYEQYF. CDR3 in DNA: TGCAGTGCTAGAAAGACCTCGGACAGGGGGGCCTACGAGCAGTACTTC. The genes are TRBV20-1 and TRBJ2-7, with 10 bases that match TRBD1. CDR1 and CDR2 (germline): DFQATT, SNEGSKA (reference sequence). The J segment lost 2 bases and the V segment lost 2 bases, leaving 9 bases of the junction unmatched. The CDR3 has 16 residues.

J is TRBJ1-4 and V is TRBV7-9; D gene ambiguous. The CDR3 length is 15 residues. The germline gives CDR1 SEHNR, CDR2 FQNEAQ (reference sequence). V was shortened by 0 bases and J by 4 bases, with 9 bases between the two germline ends. Here the CDR3 reads CASSLASGFNEKLFF. CDR3 bases: TGTGCCAGCAGCTTAGCTTCCGGATTTAATGAAAAACTGTTTTTT.

This clonotype was detected only a few times. In DNA form, the CDR3 reads TGTGCCAGCAGCCAAGCTTTAGGGGGACCAGCATCCTCCTACAATGAGCAGTTCTTC. It yields the protein CASSQALGGPASSYNEQFF. The chain employs TRBV4-2 and TRBJ2-1; D perhaps matches TRBD1 (6 bases). From germline, CDR1 is LGHNA and CDR2 YNFKEQ. The CDR3 length is 19 residues. V lost 1 base, J lost 0 bases, and 19 bases lay in between.

This clonotype turned up a few times. The chain is built from TRBV10-3 and TRBJ2-3; 16 bases line up with TRBD2. V was pared by 8 bases and J by 4 bases, with 6 bases of the junction left unmatched. This CDR3 region has 16 residues. Germline loops: CDR1 ENHRY, CDR2 SYGVKD. CDR3 in amino acids: CAIGGLAGGPPDTQYF. In nucleotides, the CDR3 is TGTGCCATCGGGGGACTAGCGGGGGGGCCACCAGATACGCAGTATTTT.

The chain carries TRBV5-1 and TRBJ2-3; D remains ambiguous. The germline V and J ends were trimmed by 4 bases and 1 base, with 13 bases remaining between them. The CDR3 is 15 residues long. Germline-derived CDR1 and CDR2 are SGHRS and YFSETQ. The CDR3: CASSRLFGGTDTQYF. In nucleotides, the CDR3 is TGCGCCAGCAGCCGCCTCTTTGGCGGCACAGATACGCAGTATTTT.

The sample holds a few counts of this clonotype. The J gene is TRBJ1-2, the V gene TRBV5-1; D possibly corresponds to TRBD1 (5 bases). This CDR3 region has 16 residues. Trimming pared 0 bases from V and 3 bases from J, leaving 15 bases between. From germline, CDR1 is SGHRS and CDR2 YFSETQ. The CDR3 coding sequence is TGCGCCAGCAGCTTGGGAGTGGGCAGGGACGACTATGGCTACACCTTC. As protein: CASSLGVGRDDYGYTF. Complete variable domain (other parts from reference TRBV5-1 and TRBJ1-2): KAGVTQTPRYLIKTRGQQVTLSCSPISGHRSVSWYQQTPGQGLQFLFEYFSETQRNKGNFPGRFSGRQFSNSRSEMNVSTLELGDSALYLCASSLGVGRDDYGYTFGSGTRLTVV.